This T cell receptor (beta chain) was sequenced during a study of cytomegalovirus exposure and HLA in healthy donors. Germline V lookup: CDR1 MNHEY, CDR2 SVGAGI. V trimming: 5 bases; J trimming: 3 bases; junction bases outside the gene matches: 7. The CDR3 consists of 14 residues. The PCR used 60 Vbeta and 13 Jbeta primers. Method: immunoSEQ multiplex PCR; TCRdb's copy keeps in-frame clones and lacks some. The sample lists some 200,000 clones; 60% to 80% were seen once. To note about this clone: Its antigen is not identified.

Study findings and constraints: In vitro work confirmed that three CMV-associated chains recognize CMV antigens.

Sequenced input: PBMCs. The TCR comes from a man in his forties in good health and CMV-seronegative. V is TRBV6-5 and J is TRBJ2-7, with 7 nucleotides matching TRBD1. CDR3 region: CASSEGGAIYEQYF. The CDR3 bases are TGTGCCAGCAGTGAAGGGGGCGCGATCTACGAGCAGTACTTC.